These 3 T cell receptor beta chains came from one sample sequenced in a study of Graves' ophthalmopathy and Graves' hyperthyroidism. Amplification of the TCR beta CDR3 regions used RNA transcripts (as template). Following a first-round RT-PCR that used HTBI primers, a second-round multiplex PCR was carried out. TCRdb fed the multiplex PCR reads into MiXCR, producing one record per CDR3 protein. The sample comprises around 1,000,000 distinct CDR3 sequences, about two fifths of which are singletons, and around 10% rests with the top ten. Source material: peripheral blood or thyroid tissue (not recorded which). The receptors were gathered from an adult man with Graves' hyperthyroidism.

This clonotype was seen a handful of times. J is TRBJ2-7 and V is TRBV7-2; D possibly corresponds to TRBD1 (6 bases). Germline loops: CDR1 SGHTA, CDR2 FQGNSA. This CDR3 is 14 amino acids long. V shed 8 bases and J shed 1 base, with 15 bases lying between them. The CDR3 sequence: CASSSVDRSYEQYF. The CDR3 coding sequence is TGTGCCAGCTCATCTGTCGACAGGTCCTACGAGCAGTACTTC.

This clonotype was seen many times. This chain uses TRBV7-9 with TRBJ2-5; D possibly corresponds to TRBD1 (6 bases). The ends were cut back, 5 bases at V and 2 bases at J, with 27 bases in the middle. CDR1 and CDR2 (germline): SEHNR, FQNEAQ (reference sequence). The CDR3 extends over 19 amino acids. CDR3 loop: CASSQRGQQAPSGQETQYF. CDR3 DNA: TGTGCCAGCAGCCAAAGAGGACAGCAGGCTCCGTCGGGGCAAGAGACCCAGTACTTC.

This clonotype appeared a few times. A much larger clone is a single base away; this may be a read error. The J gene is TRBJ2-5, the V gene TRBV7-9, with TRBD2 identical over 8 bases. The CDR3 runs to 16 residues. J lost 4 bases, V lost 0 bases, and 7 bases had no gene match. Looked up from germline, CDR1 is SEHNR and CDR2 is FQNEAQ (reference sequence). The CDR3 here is CASSLASSGRSETQYF. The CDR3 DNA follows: TGTGCCAGCAGCTTAGCTTCAAGCGGGAGATCAGAGACCCAGTACTTC.